The source of this T cell receptor beta chain is a study of T cells in localized non-small cell lung cancer (dated by TCRdb to 2018 to 2020). Study-wide context: T cell repertoires of 236 early-stage NSCLC patients were analyzed, with tumors being compared against uninvolved tumor-adjacent lungs. The cohort was made up of roughly 250 treatment-naive NSCLC patients whose localized lung tumors had been resected. Of the NSCLC patients, around 130 were male and around 99 were female, and the mean age was approximately 66 years. The study at large found these results: Uninvolved tumor-adjacent lung showed the highest T cell clonality, higher than tumor, which suggests more focused antigenic responses in the uninvolved tumor-adjacent lung. Because multi-region tumor sequencing was not done, intratumor heterogeneity could not be ruled out. Higher T cell density in blood was associated with longer overall survival, whereas higher clonality in adjacent lung was associated with shorter survival. A median of 57 of the top 100 tumor clones turned up in the paired uninvolved adjacent lung, and under 30 of those clones also ranked among the top 100 of that same adjacent lung. Since the design was exploratory, TCR variables were selected using unadjusted p-values with no false-discovery rate correction.

The immunoSEQ Assay was used to sequence TCR beta CDR3 regions from DNA. The source study handled its data this way. T cell density was computed as TCR beta template counts normalized to usable DNA estimated by amplifying housekeeping genes. Richness was estimated with the preseqR package, extrapolating to 400,000 templates for PBMC samples and 120,000 templates for tissue samples. Clonality was calculated as one minus Pielou's evenness. Tissue-enriched TCRs were identified through differential abundance testing performed on productive amino-acid clonotypes, with a minimum total count of 5 and an alpha of 0.1. The Jaccard Index and the Morisita Overlap Index were used to quantify repertoire overlap between compartments. GLIPH grouped TCR beta CDR3s together with public tetramer-defined viral CDR3s, and a viral motif had to include at least three viral sequences and show V-gene enrichment. Entries here come from immuneACCESS through TCRdb and include only in-frame sequences with V and J called. Some clones fail to appear in such tables; in the studies checked, an unresolved V gene covers under half of the shortfall, and the cause of the remainder is unknown. V and J calls and clone size are those listed in that table; D and trimming were worked out from the DNA. The sample table holds under 150,000 clones, of which roughly 90% were seen once. Clones ranked in the top ten supply roughly 1.8% of the sample.

As concerns this clone: Its antigen has not been determined. There are no base qualities to consult, and no much larger clone falls within one base.

At diagnosis, tumor, uninvolved tumor-adjacent lung and peripheral blood were collected and then preserved as a mix of FFPE and fresh-frozen material. For TCR repertoire profiling, blood samples were analyzed in the form of peripheral blood mononuclear cells. V was cut back by 4 bases and J by 3 bases, leaving a gap of 10 bases between them. As encoded in the germline V gene, CDR1 is SGHTA while CDR2 is FQGTGA. The CDR3 holds 15 amino acids from the cysteine to the phenylalanine. Only CDR3 DNA is held: 45 bases, read in frame from base 1. This specimen consisted of peripheral blood, obtained before any cancer treatment. This TCR was sampled from a female donor older than 55 with stage I lung adenocarcinoma. Rearrangement joined TRBV7-3 to TRBJ2-6, with the D gene uncertain. Read as DNA, the sequence is TGTGCCAGCAGCTCGGGTTCGGGTGGGGCCAACGTCCTGACTTTC. Translated, it gives CASSSGSGGANVLTF. With the rest looked up from the reference TRBV7-3 and TRBJ2-6 genes rather than sequenced, the full variable domain is GAGVSQTPSNKVTEKGKYVELRCDPISGHTALYWYRQSLGQGPEFLIYFQGTGAADDSGLPNDRFFAVRPEGSVSTLKIQRTERGDSAVYLCASSSGSGGANVLTFGAGSRLTVL.